The 14 T cell receptor beta chains listed next were all sequenced from one sample in a study of OX40 agonist ivuxolimab in advanced cancers. Receptor amplification or capture employed the immunoSEQ multiplex PCR assay. TCRdb provides this immuneACCESS table in a form limited to in-frame rearrangements. Some clones are lacking; in checked studies, under half of them reflect an unresolved V gene, and why the rest are absent is not known. Within this sample are approximately 70,000 clones, with 82% of them counted one time only. The biggest ten clones account for about 0.4% of the sample. Sequenced here: CD4+ or CD8+ T cells sorted from blood, sampled in a trial of the OX40 agonist ivuxolimab. These receptors were collected from an adult with an advanced solid tumor such as melanoma, head and neck, liver or kidney cancer.

This chain uses TRBV15 with TRBJ1-4; D is possibly TRBD1 (5 bases). V was cut by 0 bases and J by 8 bases, with 13 bases left in between. CDR1 is LNHNV and CDR2 is YYDKDF in the germline V gene (reference sequence). CDR3 length: 15 amino acids. The CDR3 loop is CATSRDPTGAEKLFF. The DNA for the CDR3 is TGTGCCACCAGCAGAGATCCAACAGGAGCCGAAAAACTGTTTTTT.

J is TRBJ1-2 and V is TRBV28; no firm D call. V lost 5 bases, J lost 4 bases, and 17 bases lay in between. There are 15 residues in the CDR3. Germline CDR1 and CDR2: MDHEN and SYDVKM. Here the CDR3 reads CASSATTGLGYGYTF. In DNA, the CDR3 is TGTGCCAGCAGTGCAACGACCGGGCTGGGCTATGGCTACACCTTC.

The chain uses TRBV5-1 and TRBJ2-5; D might be TRBD2 (5 bases). CDR1 and CDR2 (germline): SGHRS, YFSETQ. V gave up 5 bases and J gave up 2 bases, with 7 bases separating them. This CDR3 comprises 12 residues. The CDR3 bases are TGCGCCAGCAGATCGGGGCAAGAGACCCAGTACTTC. Amino acids: CASRSGQETQYF.

The rearrangement uses TRBV7-9 and TRBJ2-1; weak D call: TRBD2 (6 bases). The V and J ends lost 5 bases and 7 bases respectively, with 21 bases between them. This CDR3 is 16 amino acids long. Germline V gene data show CDR1 as SEHNR and CDR2 as FQNEAQ (reference sequence). CDR3 amino acids: CASSLLGGRRVNEQFF. The CDR3 region has the DNA TGTGCCAGCAGCCTCCTAGGAGGAAGGAGGGTTAATGAGCAGTTCTTC. Based on the CDR3 plus reference TRBV7-9 and TRBJ2-1, the full variable domain is DTGVSQNPRHKITKRGQNVTFRCDPISEHNRLYWYRQTLGQGPEFLTYFQNEAQLEKSRLLSDRFSAERPKGSFSTLEIQRTEQGDSAMYLCASSLLGGRRVNEQFFGPGTRLTVL.

V usage is TRBV7-2 and J usage is TRBJ2-6; 7 bases are shared with TRBD1. The CDR3 contains 14 residues. The V segment lost 0 bases and the J segment 11 bases; nucleotides outside the gene matches: 4. Per the germline V gene, CDR1 is SGHTA and CDR2 is FQGNSA. CDR3 residues: CASSLARTGYVLTF. The CDR3 region has the DNA TGTGCCAGCAGCTTAGCTAGGACAGGCTACGTCCTGACTTTC.

This chain joins TRBV7-9 and TRBJ2-1; D is undetermined. This CDR3 spans 11 amino acids. The germline gives CDR1 SEHNR, CDR2 FQNEAQ (reference sequence). Trimming took off 5 bases at V and 7 bases at J, with 6 bases between the two ends. CDR3 bases: TGTGCCAGCAGCATACAGAATGAGCAGTTCTTC. Residues: CASSIQNEQFF.

This clone was observed a handful of times. The rearrangement uses TRBV2 and TRBJ1-1; perhaps TRBD1 as D (5 bases). The CDR3 runs to 13 residues. V was shortened by 7 bases and J by 2 bases, with 11 bases between the two germline ends. CDR1 SNHLY and CDR2 FYNNEI come from the germline V gene. In DNA form, the CDR3 reads TGTGCCAGCACCACCGACAGAAACACTGAAGCTTTCTTT. The encoded protein is CASTTDRNTEAFF. Full variable domain (rest looked up from reference TRBV2 and TRBJ1-1): EPEVTQTPSHQVTQMGQEVILRCVPISNHLYFYWYRQILGQKVEFLVSFYNNEISEKSEIFDDQFSVERPDGSNFTLKIRSTKLEDSAMYFCASTTDRNTEAFFGQGTRLTVV.

This chain uses TRBV28 with TRBJ1-6, with D maybe TRBD1 (6 bases). V lost 6 bases, J lost 8 bases, and 20 bases lay in between. The CDR3 loop spans 16 amino acids. Germline V CDR1 and CDR2: MDHEN, SYDVKM. In nucleotides, the CDR3 is TGTGCCAGCAGCCCCGGAGGGGGTCACAGTTATTCACCCCTCCACTTT. Encoded protein: CASSPGGGHSYSPLHF.

The J gene is TRBJ1-1, the V gene TRBV30, with TRBD1 matching 8 bases. Trimming removed 1 base from V and 1 base from J; junction bases left unmatched: 2. CDR1 GTSNPN and CDR2 SVGIG come from the germline V gene (reference sequence). This CDR3 spans 14 amino acids. CDR3 loop: CAWSGQGKNTEAFF. The CDR3 DNA follows: TGTGCCTGGAGTGGACAGGGGAAGAACACTGAAGCTTTCTTT.

V and J are TRBV7-6 and TRBJ2-3, with D unclear. The ends were cut back, 5 bases at V and 2 bases at J, with 11 bases in the middle. Germline CDR1 SGHVS, CDR2 FNYEAQ. This CDR3 spans 14 amino acids. The CDR3 loop is CASSQTSNTDTQYF. The CDR3 DNA sequence: TGTGCCAGCAGCCAGACGAGTAACACAGATACGCAGTATTTT.

The J gene is TRBJ2-1, the V gene TRBV2; 9 bases agree with TRBD2. There are 15 residues in the CDR3. Germline CDR1 reads SNHLY; CDR2 reads FYNNEI. J was trimmed by 6 bases and V by 6 bases; bases with no gene match: 9. In nucleotides, the CDR3 is TGTGCCAGCAGGGGGAGCGGGAGGAGTCGCAATGAGCAGTTCTTC. Translation gives CASRGSGRSRNEQFF.

The V and J genes are TRBV30 and TRBJ2-3, with 13 bases matching TRBD2. This CDR3 region has 15 residues. The germline CDR1 and CDR2 sequences are GTSNPN and SVGIG (reference sequence). J lost 3 bases, V lost 1 base, and 1 base had no gene match. The CDR3 nucleotides are TGTGCCTGGAGTGAGGGACTAGCGGGGACAGATACGCAGTATTTT. It translates to CAWSEGLAGTDTQYF.

This chain joins TRBV5-1 and TRBJ1-2; D perhaps matches TRBD1 (6 bases). The CDR3 totals 17 residues. With 0 bases removed from V and 0 bases from J, the gap between germline ends came to 15 bases. Looked up from germline, CDR1 is SGHRS and CDR2 is YFSETQ. This chain's CDR3 is CASSLETRTASNYGYTF. CDR3 bases: TGCGCCAGCAGCTTGGAAACCCGGACAGCCTCTAACTATGGCTACACCTTC.

The chain uses TRBV5-1 and TRBJ2-5; 7 positions match TRBD2. The ends lost 4 bases at V and 7 bases at J; junction bases unmatched: 13. Germline CDR1 reads SGHRS; CDR2 reads YFSETQ. This CDR3 is 15 amino acids long. In nucleotides, the CDR3 is TGCGCCAGCAGCCTCCGTTTCTCCGGGGAGGGGACCCAGTACTTC. Its protein is CASSLRFSGEGTQYF. The full variable domain, in which reference TRBV5-1 and TRBJ2-5 provide the parts outside the CDR3, is KAGVTQTPRYLIKTRGQQVTLSCSPISGHRSVSWYQQTPGQGLQFLFEYFSETQRNKGNFPGRFSGRQFSNSRSEMNVSTLELGDSALYLCASSLRFSGEGTQYFGPGTRLLVL.